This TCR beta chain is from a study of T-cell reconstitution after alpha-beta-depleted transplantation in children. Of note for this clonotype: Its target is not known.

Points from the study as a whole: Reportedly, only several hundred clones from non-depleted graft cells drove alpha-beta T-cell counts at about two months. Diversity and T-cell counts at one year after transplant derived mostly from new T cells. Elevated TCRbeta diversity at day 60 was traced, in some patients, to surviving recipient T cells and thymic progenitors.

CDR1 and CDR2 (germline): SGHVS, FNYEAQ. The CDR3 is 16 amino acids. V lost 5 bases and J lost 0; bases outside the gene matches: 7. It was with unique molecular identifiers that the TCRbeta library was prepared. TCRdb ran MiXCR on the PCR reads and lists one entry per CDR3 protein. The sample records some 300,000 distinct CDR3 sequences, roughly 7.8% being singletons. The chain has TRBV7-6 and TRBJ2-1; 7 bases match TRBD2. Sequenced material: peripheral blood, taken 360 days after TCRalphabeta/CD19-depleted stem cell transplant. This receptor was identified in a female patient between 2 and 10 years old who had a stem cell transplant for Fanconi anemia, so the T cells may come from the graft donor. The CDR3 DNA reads TGTGCCAGCAGCCATGCTCGCGGGGGCTCCTACAATGAGCAGTTCTTC. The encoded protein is CASSHARGGSYNEQFF.